Listed below are T cell receptor beta chains from one sample, sequenced in a study of T cell responses to AZD1222 COVID-19 vaccine. The protocol was immunoSEQ multiplex PCR, while the TCRdb copy is restricted to in-frame clones and leaves out a portion. The data hold 66,000 or so clones, with more than 85% observed a single time. The sample here was peripheral blood, taken on day 0 of AZD1222 vaccination. The receptor set was obtained from an adult in good health. Each CDR3 is given with its conserved first and last residue. A D gene is named only where the DNA matches it firmly. The size of a clone is reported for some rows only, either as once, few or many, or as a class for expanded clones.

J gene | V gene | clone size | D gene | CDR3 protein | CDR3 DNA
TRBJ1-1 | TRBV27 | NA | NA | CASRWRVGTEAFF | TGTGCCAGCAGATGGAGGGTGGGCACTGAAGCTTTCTTT
TRBJ1-4 | TRBV6-1 | once | NA | CASSGTGARATNEKLFF | TGTGCCAGCAGTGGAACGGGAGCTCGAGCGACTAATGAAAAACTGTTTTTT
TRBJ1-6 | TRBV7-3 | NA | NA | CASSLTLENSPLHF | TGTGCCAGCAGCTTAACTCTCGAGAATTCACCCCTCCACTTT
TRBJ1-3 | TRBV5-1 | once | TRBD1 | CASSPSTGVGNTIYF | TGCGCCAGCAGCCCGTCGACAGGGGTTGGAAACACCATATATTTT
TRBJ1-3 | TRBV15 | NA | NA | CATSRGISGNTIYF | TGTGCCACCAGCAGAGGGATCTCTGGAAACACCATATATTTT
TRBJ2-5 | TRBV2 | NA | TRBD2 | CASAGTSGRARETQYF | TGTGCCAGCGCCGGGACTAGCGGGAGGGCGAGGGAGACCCAGTACTTC
TRBJ2-5 | TRBV6-5 | NA | NA | CASSYSRGLTQETQYF | TGTGCCAGCAGTTACTCTAGGGGACTGACCCAAGAGACCCAGTACTTC
TRBJ2-1 | TRBV19 | many | TRBD2 | CASSIGSGRAGSEQFF | TGTGCCAGTAGTATAGGGAGCGGGAGGGCCGGGAGTGAGCAGTTCTTC
TRBJ2-7 | TRBV5-5 | NA | NA | CASSYGGRLTNEQYF | TGTGCCAGCAGCTATGGAGGACGACTAACGAACGAGCAGTACTTC
TRBJ2-3 | TRBV7-6 | NA | TRBD2 | CASSFSGGSTDTQYF | TGTGCCAGCAGCTTCAGCGGGGGGAGCACAGATACGCAGTATTTT
TRBJ2-2 | TRBV9 | NA | NA | CASSVGRAAGTGELFF | TGTGCCAGCAGCGTAGGGCGGGCCGCGGGCACCGGGGAGCTGTTTTTT
TRBJ2-5 | TRBV7-8 | NA | TRBD2 | CASSLKGREGETQYF | TGTGCCAGCAGCTTAAAGGGCCGGGAGGGGGAGACCCAGTACTTC
TRBJ1-2 | TRBV6-5 | NA | NA | CASSPDGNYGYTF | TGTGCCAGCAGTCCTGACGGAAACTATGGCTACACCTTC
TRBJ1-2 | TRBV9 | NA | TRBD1 | CASSPGTDIYSYTF | TGTGCCAGCAGCCCCGGGACAGATATTTATAGCTACACCTTC
TRBJ1-2 | TRBV6-5 | NA | NA | CASSTSDRAGGYTF | NA
TRBJ2-3 | TRBV5-4 | NA | TRBD1 | CASSGDRTDTQYF | TGTGCCAGCAGCGGGGACAGGACAGATACGCAGTATTTT
TRBJ2-5 | TRBV19 | NA | NA | CASSRRGTEMETQYF | TGTGCCAGTAGTCGCCGGGGGACAGAGATGGAGACCCAGTACTTC
TRBJ1-2 | TRBV18 | NA | NA | CASSLDQVDYGYTF | TGTGCCAGCTCACTCGACCAGGTTGACTATGGCTACACCTTC
TRBJ2-5 | TRBV2 | NA | NA | CASSLQKTQYF | TGTGCCAGCAGCCTCCAGAAGACCCAGTACTTC
TRBJ1-5 | TRBV10-3 | NA | NA | CAISGGGGNQPQHF | TGTGCCATCAGTGGCGGGGGCGGCAATCAGCCCCAGCATTTT
TRBJ1-2 | TRBV11-3 | NA | TRBD1 | CASSLDRGFEGYTF | TGTGCCAGCAGCCTGGACAGGGGTTTTGAAGGCTACACCTTC
TRBJ2-6 | TRBV12-5 | NA | NA | CASGLVPGVGANVLTF | TGTGCTAGTGGTTTGGTACCGGGGGTCGGGGCCAACGTCCTGACTTTC
TRBJ1-2 | TRBV7-8 | NA | NA | CASSFGGGGAPGYTF | TGTGCCAGCAGCTTCGGGGGCGGGGGGGCCCCGGGCTACACCTTC
TRBJ2-3 | TRBV19 | NA | TRBD2 | CASSITSGSTDTQYF | TGTGCCAGTAGTATAACTAGCGGGAGCACAGATACGCAGTATTTT
TRBJ1-6 | TRBV30 | NA | TRBD1 | CAWSTLGQGMMPLHF | TGTGCCTGGAGTACCCTGGGACAGGGGATGATGCCCCTCCACTTT
TRBJ1-5 | TRBV29-1 | NA | NA | CSVDLGLGGQPQHF | TGCAGCGTTGATCTGGGACTGGGCGGGCAGCCCCAGCATTTT
TRBJ2-7 | TRBV7-9 | NA | TRBD1 | CASSSARWDSYEQYF | TGTGCCAGCAGCTCCGCCCGCTGGGACAGCTACGAGCAGTACTTC
TRBJ2-3 | TRBV7-2 | once | TRBD2 | CASSFLAADTQYF | TGTGCCAGCAGCTTTCTAGCGGCAGATACGCAGTATTTT
TRBJ2-3 | TRBV25-1 | NA | NA | CASSESGRGADTQYF | TGTGCCAGCAGTGAATCTGGCAGGGGGGCAGATACGCAGTATTTT
TRBJ2-5 | TRBV5-1 | NA | NA | CASSDLRGGQETQYF | TGCGCCAGCAGCGATTTAAGAGGGGGCCAAGAGACCCAGTACTTC
TRBJ2-1 | TRBV4-1 | NA | NA | CASSPAGQGGSPNEQFF | TGCGCCAGCAGCCCCGCAGGTCAGGGAGGCTCGCCCAATGAGCAGTTCTTC
TRBJ2-7 | TRBV18 | NA | TRBD1 | CASSPGTGGLGEQYF | TGTGCCAGCTCACCAGGAACAGGGGGCCTGGGCGAGCAGTACTTC
TRBJ2-2 | TRBV2 | NA | NA | CASTWGNTGELFF | TGTGCCAGCACCTGGGGGAACACCGGGGAGCTGTTTTTT
TRBJ1-2 | TRBV25-1 | NA | NA | CASGDSGGYTF | TGTGCCAGCGGAGACAGTGGTGGCTACACCTTC
TRBJ2-7 | TRBV27 | many | NA | CASSLRGSTYEQYF | TGTGCCAGCAGTTTAAGGGGGTCTACCTACGAGCAGTACTTC
TRBJ1-1 | TRBV19 | once | TRBD1 | CASSIDLGTGGRVTEAFF | TGTGCCAGTAGTATAGATCTCGGGACAGGGGGCAGGGTTACTGAAGCTTTCTTT
TRBJ1-2 | TRBV11-2 | NA | NA | CASSLEVGAGYTF | TGTGCCAGCAGCTTAGAAGTTGGAGCTGGCTACACCTTC
TRBJ1-5 | TRBV19 | NA | TRBD1 | CASTTGGHQPQHF | TGTGCCAGTACGACAGGGGGCCATCAGCCCCAGCATTTT
TRBJ1-1 | TRBV12-3/TRBV12-4 | NA | TRBD1 | CASSLTGDTEAFF | TGTGCCAGCAGTTTAACAGGGGACACTGAAGCTTTCTTT
TRBJ1-6 | TRBV11-2 | once | TRBD1 | CASSPPGQHNSPLHF | TGTGCCAGCAGCCCCCCGGGACAGCATAATTCACCCCTCCACTTT